A single sample is the source of the 19 T cell receptor beta chains below, sequenced in a study of blood T cell repertoires in COVID-19. Sequencing was performed with immunoSEQ multiplex PCR; in TCRdb, only in-frame clones are kept and a portion is missing. The sample records 200,000 to 250,000 clones, roughly 90% being singletons. Sequencing was performed on peripheral blood. The receptor source for this set is a woman aged 60-75 years with acute or convalescent COVID-19.

The chain uses TRBV7-9 and TRBJ1-2; D may be TRBD1 (5 bases). The V end lost 1 base, the J end lost 7 bases, and 16 bases lay between the germline ends. This CDR3 region has 15 residues. The germline gives CDR1 SEHNR, CDR2 FQNEAQ (reference sequence). CDR3 bases: TGTGCCAGCAGCTTAGGGCAGGGTGTACTAATTGGCTACACCTTC. This gives the protein CASSLGQGVLIGYTF.

V gene TRBV5-1 combines with J gene TRBJ2-7; D ambiguous. Germline values: CDR1 SGHRS, CDR2 YFSETQ. The CDR3 is 12 residues long. V lost 1 base to trimming and J lost 7 bases, with 9 bases between them. The CDR3 nucleotides are TGCGCCAGCAGCTTGTCGGGTCGGGAGCAGTACTTC. Translating gives CASSLSGREQYF.

The CDR3 is CASSVDGGYSYNEQFF. CDR3 nucleotides: TGTGCCAGCAGCGTAGACGGCGGCTATTCCTACAATGAGCAGTTCTTC. V gene TRBV9 combines with J gene TRBJ2-1; D gene unclear. Germline V gene sequence: CDR1 SGDLS, CDR2 YYNGEE. V lost 0 bases and J 1 base, leaving 11 bases between the germline ends. There are 16 residues in the CDR3.

The chain joins TRBV10-1 to TRBJ2-7; 9 positions agree with TRBD2. CDR1 and CDR2 from the germline V gene are WNHNN and SYGVQD (reference sequence). This CDR3 has 17 amino acids. Trimming took 2 bases from V and 7 from J; bases not matched to a gene: 15. The CDR3 sequence: CASSEAVGAGGLREQYF. CDR3 bases: TGCGCCAGCAGTGAGGCTGTCGGCGCGGGAGGGCTACGGGAGCAGTACTTC.

This chain uses TRBV14 with TRBJ1-2; 12 nucleotides agree with TRBD1. Germline V gene sequence: CDR1 SGHDN, CDR2 FVKESK. The CDR3 sequence is 15 residues long. Trimming removed 1 base from V and 8 bases from J; junction bases left unmatched: 5. CDR3: CASSQVGQGAEGYTF. CDR3 bases: TGTGCCAGCAGCCAAGTGGGACAGGGGGCGGAAGGCTACACCTTC.

About this clone: An end of the junction differs from the germline gene, which may be a read error. This chain joins TRBV18 and TRBJ1-2; possibly TRBD1 for D (5 bases). Germline CDR1 KGHSH, CDR2 LQKENI. The CDR3 is 15 residues long. The CDR3 loop reads CASSPRDSSDYGYTF. DNA for the CDR3: TGTGCCAGCTCGCCACGCGACAGCTCTGACTATGGCTACACCTTC. Together with reference TRBV18 and TRBJ1-2, the CDR3 gives the full variable domain: NAGVMQNPRHLVRRRGQEARLRCSPMKGHSHVYWYRQLPEEGLKFMVYLQKENIIDESGMPKERFSAEFPKEGPSILRIQQVVRGDSAAYFCASSPRDSSDYGYTFGSGTRLTVV.

The chain employs TRBV11-2 and TRBJ2-1, with 10 bases lining up with TRBD2. Germline-derived CDR1 and CDR2 are SGHAT and FQNNGV. The V and J ends lost 2 bases and 5 bases, in that order; junction bases with no gene match: 12. The CDR3 is 18 residues long. The CDR3 region has the DNA TGTGCCAGCAGCTTATCCCATCTTAGCGGGAGGCCCGACAATGAGCAGTTCTTC. Its protein is CASSLSHLSGRPDNEQFF.

V usage is TRBV4-1 and J usage is TRBJ1-4, with 7 bases lining up with TRBD1. After removal of 5 bases from V and 5 bases from J, the junction contained 17 bases not matched to a gene. This CDR3 region has 18 residues. Germline loops: CDR1 MGHRA, CDR2 YSYEKL. The CDR3, as DNA: TGCGCCAGCAGCTTGGGACAGATAGCCTACAGGGAAAATGAAAAACTGTTTTTT. It codes for CASSLGQIAYRENEKLFF.

The genes are TRBV4-1 and TRBJ2-7, with D maybe TRBD1 (5 bases). V was clipped by 1 base and J by 3 bases, with 13 bases between them. Germline CDR1 is MGHRA and CDR2 is YSYEKL. The CDR3 spans 15 residues. The DNA for the CDR3 is TGCGCCAGCAGCCAAGCGGACACACGCGGCTACGAGCAGTACTTC. The encoded protein is CASSQADTRGYEQYF.

This chain joins TRBV7-3 and TRBJ1-3; 7 bases agree with TRBD1. The CDR3 totals 16 residues. The J segment lost 0 bases and the V segment lost 5 bases, leaving 7 bases of the junction unmatched. From germline, CDR1 is SGHTA and CDR2 FQGTGA. CDR3 region: CASSLGDSPSGNTIYF. The DNA for the CDR3 is TGTGCCAGCAGCCTGGGGGACAGTCCCTCTGGAAACACCATATATTTT. The variable domain in full, completed from reference TRBV7-3 and TRBJ1-3, reads GAGVSQTPSNKVTEKGKYVELRCDPISGHTALYWYRQSLGQGPEFLIYFQGTGAADDSGLPNDRFFAVRPEGSVSTLKIQRTERGDSAVYLCASSLGDSPSGNTIYFGEGSWLTVV.

The genes are TRBV24-1 and TRBJ2-2; 10 nucleotides match TRBD2. CDR1 and CDR2 (germline): KGHDR, SFDVKD. The J segment lost 1 base and the V segment lost 6 bases, leaving 4 bases of the junction unmatched. CDR3 length equals 16 residues. In nucleotides, the CDR3 is TGTGCCACCAGTCCCTGGACTAGCGGGAACACCGGGGAGCTGTTTTTT. This sequence encodes CATSPWTSGNTGELFF.

The rearrangement uses TRBV19 and TRBJ2-4; 8 bases align to TRBD2. Trimming cost V 6 bases and J 0 bases; bases outside gene matches: 22. CDR1 LNHDA and CDR2 SQIVND come from the germline V gene (reference sequence). The CDR3 runs to 21 residues. CDR3 region: CASSSIRRGDAGTLAKNIQYF. DNA of the CDR3: TGTGCCAGTAGCAGTATACGGCGGGGGGATGCCGGGACACTAGCCAAAAACATTCAGTACTTC.

The CDR3 protein is CASSGISGQPPETQYF. Written as DNA, the CDR3 is TGTGCCAGCTCAGGAATTAGCGGTCAACCCCCAGAGACCCAGTACTTC. The chain recombines TRBV18 with TRBJ2-5, with D perhaps matching TRBD2 (6 bases). Trimming took off 5 bases at V and 4 bases at J, with 20 bases between the two ends. The CDR3 sequence is 16 residues long. Germline CDR1 and CDR2: KGHSH and LQKENI.

This clone was observed a single time. The rearrangement links TRBV6-1 to TRBJ2-4, with 7 bases fitting TRBD1. The junction had 1 base not matched to a gene; V was cut back by 3 bases and J by 8 bases. Germline V gene data show CDR1 as MNHNS and CDR2 as SASEGT. The CDR3 loop spans 12 amino acids. CDR3 in amino acids: CASSDRGYIQYF. In nucleotides, the CDR3 is TGTGCCAGCAGTGACAGGGGGTACATTCAGTACTTC.

The chain uses TRBV6-2 or TRBV6-3 and TRBJ2-7; D is uncertain. V lost 5 bases and J 1 base, leaving 15 bases between the germline ends. This CDR3 is built from 15 residues. Germline assignment: CDR1 MNHEY and CDR2 SVGEGT. This CDR3 is CASSRRLSASYEQYF. The CDR3 DNA reads as TGTGCCAGCAGTCGGCGACTGTCAGCTTCCTACGAGCAGTACTTC.

This clone occurred once. The J gene is TRBJ2-6, the V gene TRBV11-2; perhaps TRBD2 as D (5 bases). V was cut by 6 bases and J by 4 bases, with 16 bases left in between. Per germline, CDR1 SGHAT and CDR2 FQNNGV. The CDR3 spans 16 residues. CDR3 bases: TGTGCCAGCAGTTTTTGGGTGGAGGCCGGGGCCAACGTCCTGACTTTC. Translation gives CASSFWVEAGANVLTF.

The V call is TRBV7-2, the J call TRBJ2-1; a possible D gene is TRBD2 (7 bases). Trimming pared 1 base from V and 5 bases from J, leaving 15 bases between. Germline V gene data show CDR1 as SGHTA and CDR2 as FQGNSA. This CDR3 is 16 amino acids long. The CDR3 coding sequence is TGTGCCAGCAGCTTAGGAAGGTGGGGGGGCCACAATGAGCAGTTCTTC. Amino acid sequence: CASSLGRWGGHNEQFF. The whole variable domain, filled in from reference TRBV7-2 and TRBJ2-1, reads GAGVSQSPSNKVTEKGKDVELRCDPISGHTALYWYRQSLGQGLEFLIYFQGNSAPDKSGLPSDRFSAERTGGSVSTLTIQRTQQEDSAVYLCASSLGRWGGHNEQFFGPGTRLTVL.

CDR3 nucleotides: TGTGCCAGCAGCTTCGAAGTTAGCTCTGGAAACACCATATATTTT. It yields the protein CASSFEVSSGNTIYF. V gene TRBV5-4 combines with J gene TRBJ1-3, with D unresolved. The CDR3 is made up of 15 amino acids. Germline CDR1 and CDR2: SGHNT and YYREEE (reference sequence). V was pared by 2 bases and J by 0 bases, with 9 bases between. Based on the CDR3 plus reference TRBV5-4 and TRBJ1-3, the full variable domain is ETGVTQSPTHLIKTRGQQVTLRCSSQSGHNTVSWYQQALGQGPQFIFQYYREEENGRGNFPPRFSGLQFPNYSSELNVNALELDDSALYLCASSFEVSSGNTIYFGEGSWLTVV.

The chain has TRBV5-4 and TRBJ1-2, with a weak D call TRBD1 (5 bases). V lost 3 bases to trimming and J lost 6 bases, with 9 bases between them. Germline V gene lookup returns CDR1 SGHNT and CDR2 YYREEE (reference sequence). CDR3 length: 12 amino acids. The CDR3 region is CASSWGRDGYTF. For the CDR3, the DNA is TGTGCCAGCAGCTGGGGCAGGGATGGCTACACCTTC. Together with reference TRBV5-4 and TRBJ1-2, the CDR3 gives the full variable domain: ETGVTQSPTHLIKTRGQQVTLRCSSQSGHNTVSWYQQALGQGPQFIFQYYREEENGRGNFPPRFSGLQFPNYSSELNVNALELDDSALYLCASSWGRDGYTFGSGTRLTVV.